Below are 24 T cell receptor beta chains sequenced from a single sample in a study of blood T cell repertoires in COVID-19 (dated by TCRdb to about 2020). Libraries were made using the immunoSEQ multiplex PCR assay. TCRdb took this table from immuneACCESS and kept in-frame rearrangements with V and J called. Such tables lack part of the clones; where checked against another copy, unresolved V genes explain under half of the gap, and the rest is unexplained. This sample holds a few hundred thousand clones; about nine tenths were observed only once. The ten largest clones add up to 4.4% of the sample. Sample: peripheral blood. Source of these receptors: a man in his forties or fifties with acute or convalescent COVID-19.

This rearrangement joins TRBV12-1 to TRBJ2-1; TRBD1, the table's D call, lacks a check against the DNA. TRBV12-1 is marked as a pseudogene. The CDR3 is 13 amino acids. CDR3 loop: CASAGLIRDEQFF. DNA of the CDR3: TGTGCCAGCGCAGGGCTAATTCGAGATGAGCAGTTCTTC.

This rearrangement joins TRBV6-1 to TRBJ1-5; the D is unclear. Germline CDR1 and CDR2: MNHNS and SASEGT. The ends were cut back, 2 bases at V and 7 bases at J, with 9 bases in the middle. This CDR3 comprises 13 residues. CDR3 sequence (DNA): TGTGCCAGCAGTGAACAGAACACCCAGCCCCAGCATTTT. Protein sequence: CASSEQNTQPQHF.

The sample holds one count of this clone. The rearrangement uses TRBV6-5 and TRBJ1-5; TRBD1 agrees at 8 bases. J gave up 3 bases and V 7 bases, and 8 bases lay outside the gene matches. Germline V lookup: CDR1 MNHEY, CDR2 SVGAGI. This CDR3 region has 15 residues. The DNA for the CDR3 is TGTGCCAGCACGAGACAGGGGATTACCAATCAGCCCCAGCATTTT. Translated: CASTRQGITNQPQHF.

The chain is built from TRBV29-1 and TRBJ2-7, with 8 bases fitting TRBD1. The CDR3 consists of 12 residues. V lost 6 bases and J lost 10; bases outside the gene matches: 11. Per germline, CDR1 SQVTM and CDR2 ANQGSEA. The CDR3: CSVALGQGGQYF. In DNA form, the CDR3 reads TGCAGCGTGGCCCTTGGACAGGGAGGACAGTACTTC.

The chain is built from TRBV19 and TRBJ1-1, with TRBD1 as a possible D gene (6 bases). The CDR3 is 14 residues long. V was clipped by 7 bases and J by 2 bases, with 14 bases between them. CDR1 LNHDA and CDR2 SQIVND come from the germline V gene (reference sequence). The CDR3 region is CASIRVTGNTEAFF. In DNA form, the CDR3 reads TGTGCCAGTATCCGTGTGACAGGCAACACTGAAGCTTTCTTT.

The V and J genes are TRBV24-1 and TRBJ1-1; D is unresolved. The germline V and J ends were trimmed by 3 bases and 13 bases, with 11 bases remaining between them. CDR1 and CDR2 (germline): KGHDR, SFDVKD. CDR3 length: 11 residues. This chain's CDR3 is CATSDGVNVFF. The DNA for the CDR3 is TGTGCCACCAGTGATGGAGTGAATGTTTTCTTT.

This chain uses TRBV11-2 with TRBJ1-6; 9 bases are a match to TRBD1. Germline assignment: CDR1 SGHAT and CDR2 FQNNGV. Trimming removed 4 bases from V and 7 bases from J; junction bases left unmatched: 8. CDR3 length: 16 residues. The CDR3 sequence: CASSSRDRAVNSPLHF. DNA of the CDR3: TGTGCCAGCAGCTCCCGGGACAGGGCGGTAAATTCACCCCTCCACTTT.

This sequence joins TRBV2 and TRBJ1-1; TRBD1 might be the D (5 bases). Germline-derived CDR1 and CDR2 are SNHLY and FYNNEI. There are 12 residues in the CDR3. V lost 8 bases and J 4 bases, leaving 11 bases between the germline ends. The CDR3 protein is CASRGTGTEAFF. The CDR3 DNA follows: TGTGCCAGCCGCGGGACGGGCACTGAAGCTTTCTTT.

The chain joins TRBV5-4 to TRBJ2-7, with 9 bases lining up with TRBD1. Germline V gene data show CDR1 as SGHNT and CDR2 as YYREEE (reference sequence). This CDR3 region has 14 residues. The V segment lost 5 bases and the J segment 6 bases; nucleotides outside the gene matches: 9. The CDR3 DNA follows: TGTGCCAGCAGAGCCGGGACAGGGAAGTTCGAGCAGTACTTC. It codes for CASRAGTGKFEQYF.

This clone was detected once. The V and J genes are TRBV7-2 and TRBJ2-7; 11 bases align to TRBD2. This CDR3 has 14 residues. J was trimmed by 6 bases and V by 5 bases; bases with no gene match: 6. Germline values: CDR1 SGHTA, CDR2 FQGNSA. In DNA, the CDR3 is TGTGCCAGCAGCCCCCTAGCGGGGGGTGGCGAGCAGTACTTC. Translation: CASSPLAGGGEQYF.

The genes are TRBV27 and TRBJ1-2, with D unclear. Germline V CDR1 and CDR2: MNHEY, SMNVEV (reference sequence). Trimming pared 4 bases from V and 6 bases from J, leaving 9 bases between. This CDR3 contains 12 residues. This chain's CDR3 is CASSSGAHGYTF. In DNA form, the CDR3 reads TGTGCCAGCAGTTCGGGAGCCCATGGCTACACCTTC.

J is TRBJ2-5 and V is TRBV6-5; 9 nucleotides line up with TRBD2. Germline-derived CDR1 and CDR2 are MNHEY and SVGAGI. The length of the CDR3 is 14 residues. Trimming took 5 bases from V and 5 from J; bases not matched to a gene: 6. The CDR3 DNA is TGTGCCAGCAGTCCCGCGGGGGGGCGGGAGACCCAGTACTTC. As protein: CASSPAGGRETQYF.

The chain couples TRBV6-5 to TRBJ1-2; D is perhaps TRBD1 (5 bases). CDR1 is MNHEY, CDR2 SVGAGI, per germline. This CDR3 spans 14 amino acids. V was trimmed by 6 bases and J by 0 bases, leaving 11 bases between them. CDR3 residues: CASRLTATNYGYTF. The CDR3 bases are TGTGCCAGCAGATTGACAGCAACTAACTATGGCTACACCTTC.

Worth noting for this clone: The same CDR3 is also encoded by other DNA sequences in this sample. The CDR3 sequence is CASSYSAQPQHF. CDR3 nucleotides: TGTGCCAGCAGTTACTCGGCCCAGCCCCAGCATTTT. V and J are TRBV6-2 or TRBV6-3 and TRBJ1-5; no reliable D call. The germline V gene has CDR1 MNHEY and CDR2 SVGEGT. V lost 0 bases and J 7 bases, leaving 4 bases between the germline ends. This CDR3 has 12 amino acids.

V and J are TRBV18 and TRBJ2-7; weak D call: TRBD1 (5 bases). This CDR3 has 15 residues. Trimming left V 0 bases short and J 3 bases short, with 12 bases between. CDR1 KGHSH and CDR2 LQKENI come from the germline V gene. In nucleotides, the CDR3 is TGTGCCAGCTCACCACCGGGGCTATCTGGCTACGAGCAGTACTTC. Its translation is CASSPPGLSGYEQYF.

The chain joins TRBV2 to TRBJ1-5, with D unresolved. The CDR3 contains 14 residues. Germline CDR1 reads SNHLY; CDR2 reads FYNNEI. V lost 6 bases, J lost 5 bases, and 14 bases lay in between. CDR3 residues: CASSRTSRDQPQHF. CDR3 in DNA: TGTGCCAGCAGCCGGACTTCGAGGGATCAGCCCCAGCATTTT.

The J gene is TRBJ2-5, the V gene TRBV5-8; 9 bases line up with TRBD1. Unmatched junction bases numbered 8, after V lost 4 bases and J lost 1 base. The CDR3 runs to 16 residues. In germline, CDR1 is SGHTS, CDR2 YDEGEE. In nucleotides, the CDR3 is TGTGCCAGCAGCAGGGGGACAGGGCACATCCAAGAGACCCAGTACTTC. Translation gives CASSRGTGHIQETQYF.

This rearrangement joins TRBV7-9 to TRBJ2-3; D call uncertain. With 1 base removed from V and 3 bases from J, the gap between germline ends came to 11 bases. The CDR3 is 15 residues long. The germline gives CDR1 SEHNR, CDR2 FQNEAQ (reference sequence). As DNA, the CDR3 is TGTGCCAGCAGCTTAGTTATGGCGGTTACAGATACGCAGTATTTT. It translates to CASSLVMAVTDTQYF.

This chain connects TRBV3-1 (or the pseudogene TRBV3-2) to TRBJ1-4, with unresolved D. This CDR3 contains 15 residues. Between the trimmed V and J ends, which lost 3 bases and 4 bases, there was a span of 12 bases. In germline, CDR1 is LGHDT, CDR2 YNNKEL (reference sequence). CDR3 amino acids: CASSQSGHLNEKLFF. The CDR3 DNA reads TGTGCCAGCAGCCAGAGCGGGCACCTTAATGAAAAACTGTTTTTT.

CDR3 loop: CASSQGDSHSPLHF. The DNA for the CDR3 is TGCGCCAGCAGCCAGGGGGACAGTCATTCACCCCTCCACTTT. This sequence joins TRBV5-1 and TRBJ1-6; TRBD1 matches 7 bases. The CDR3 loop spans 14 amino acids. Germline CDR1 SGHRS, CDR2 YFSETQ. Trimming removed 4 bases from V and 8 bases from J; junction bases left unmatched: 6.

The genes are TRBV6-5 and TRBJ1-2, with a possible D match to TRBD1 (6 bases). This CDR3 is built from 14 residues. Per the germline V gene, CDR1 is MNHEY and CDR2 is SVGAGI. Trimming left V 6 bases short and J 4 bases short, with 15 bases between. CDR3 in amino acids: CASRDLTGSYGYTF. DNA for the CDR3: TGTGCCAGCAGGGATTTAACAGGGAGCTATGGCTACACCTTC.

The V gene is TRBV11-1, the J gene TRBJ1-1; D possibly corresponds to TRBD1 (6 bases). V lost 3 bases and J 5 bases, leaving 10 bases between the germline ends. The CDR3 sequence is 13 residues long. CDR1 SGHAT and CDR2 FQDESV come from the germline V gene (reference sequence). The CDR3 DNA is TGTGCCAGCAGCTTGAACAGGGTTACTGAAGCTTTCTTT. Translated: CASSLNRVTEAFF.

CDR3 sequence reads: CASSSHERGIQYF. CDR3 bases: TGTGCCAGCAGCTCCCACGAAAGGGGCATTCAGTACTTC. This rearrangement joins TRBV7-3 to TRBJ2-4; D might be TRBD1 (5 bases). Germline V lookup: CDR1 SGHTA, CDR2 FQGTGA. The ends were cut back, 4 bases at V and 9 bases at J, with 13 bases in the middle. CDR3 length: 13 residues. The full variable domain, with the rest looked up from reference TRBV7-3 and TRBJ2-4, is GAGVSQTPSNKVTEKGKYVELRCDPISGHTALYWYRQSLGQGPEFLIYFQGTGAADDSGLPNDRFFAVRPEGSVSTLKIQRTERGDSAVYLCASSSHERGIQYFGAGTRLSVL.

The chain employs TRBV6-6 and TRBJ1-2; TRBD1 aligns across 8 bases. V shed 2 bases, J shed 4 bases, and the junction held 6 bases outside the gene matches. Germline loops: CDR1 MNHNY, CDR2 SVGAGI (reference sequence). The CDR3 is made up of 15 amino acids. This CDR3 reads CASSYRTGTIYGYTF. In DNA, the CDR3 is TGTGCCAGCAGTTACCGGACAGGGACCATCTATGGCTACACCTTC.